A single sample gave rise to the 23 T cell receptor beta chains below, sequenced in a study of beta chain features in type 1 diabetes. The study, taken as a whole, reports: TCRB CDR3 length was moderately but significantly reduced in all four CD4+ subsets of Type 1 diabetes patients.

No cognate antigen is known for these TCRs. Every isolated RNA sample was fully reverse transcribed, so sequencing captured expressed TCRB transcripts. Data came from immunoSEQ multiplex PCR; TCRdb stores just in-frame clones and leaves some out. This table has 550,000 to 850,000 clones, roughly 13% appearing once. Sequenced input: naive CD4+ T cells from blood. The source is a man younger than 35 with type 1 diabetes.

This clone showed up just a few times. The CDR3 is CAWSPGQGHQPQHF. CDR3 in DNA: TGTGCCTGGAGTCCAGGACAGGGCCATCAGCCCCAGCATTTT. The J gene is TRBJ1-5, the V gene TRBV30; TRBD1 aligns across 8 bases. The junction had 5 bases not matched to a gene; V was cut back by 2 bases and J by 5 bases. Germline CDR1 GTSNPN, CDR2 SVGIG (reference sequence). This CDR3 region has 14 residues.

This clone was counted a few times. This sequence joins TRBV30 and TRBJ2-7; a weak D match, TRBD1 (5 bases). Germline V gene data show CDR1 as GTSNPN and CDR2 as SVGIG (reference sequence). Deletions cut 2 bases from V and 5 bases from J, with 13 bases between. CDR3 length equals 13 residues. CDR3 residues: CAWSKVSGNEQYF. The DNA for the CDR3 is TGTGCCTGGAGTAAGGTATCAGGGAACGAGCAGTACTTC.

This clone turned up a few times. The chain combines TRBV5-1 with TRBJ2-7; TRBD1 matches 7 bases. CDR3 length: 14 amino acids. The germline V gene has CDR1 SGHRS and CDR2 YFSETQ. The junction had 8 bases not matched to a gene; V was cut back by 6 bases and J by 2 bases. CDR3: CASTLGTATYEQYF. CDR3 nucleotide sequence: TGCGCCAGCACTCTGGGGACAGCAACCTACGAGCAGTACTTC.

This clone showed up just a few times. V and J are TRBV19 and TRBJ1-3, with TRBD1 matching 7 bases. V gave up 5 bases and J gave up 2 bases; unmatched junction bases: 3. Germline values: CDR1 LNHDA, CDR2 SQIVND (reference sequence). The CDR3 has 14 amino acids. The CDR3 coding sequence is TGTGCCAGTAGTGAGGGGGCAGCTGGAAACACCATATATTTT. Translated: CASSEGAAGNTIYF.

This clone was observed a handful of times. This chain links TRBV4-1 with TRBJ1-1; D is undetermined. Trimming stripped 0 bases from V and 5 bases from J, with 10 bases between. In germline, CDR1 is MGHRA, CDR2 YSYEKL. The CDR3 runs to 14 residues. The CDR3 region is CASSQDPGYTEAFF. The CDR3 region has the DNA TGCGCCAGCAGCCAAGATCCGGGATATACTGAAGCTTTCTTT.

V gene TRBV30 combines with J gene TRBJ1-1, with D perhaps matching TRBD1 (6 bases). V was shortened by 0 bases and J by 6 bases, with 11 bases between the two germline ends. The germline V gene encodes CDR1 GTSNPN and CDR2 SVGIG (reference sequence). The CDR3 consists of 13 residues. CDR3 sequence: CAWSVTWGPEAFF. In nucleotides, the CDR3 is TGTGCCTGGAGTGTAACCTGGGGGCCTGAAGCTTTCTTT. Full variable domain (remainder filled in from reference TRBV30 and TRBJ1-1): SQTIHQWPATLVQPVGSPLSLECTVEGTSNPNLYWYRQAAGRGLQLLFYSVGIGQISSEVPQNLSASRPQDRQFILSSKKLLLSDSGFYLCAWSVTWGPEAFFGQGTRLTVV.

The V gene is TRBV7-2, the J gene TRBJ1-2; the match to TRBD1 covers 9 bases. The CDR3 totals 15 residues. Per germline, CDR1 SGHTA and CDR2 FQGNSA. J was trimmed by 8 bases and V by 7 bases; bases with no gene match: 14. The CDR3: CASTNIPGQGKGYTF. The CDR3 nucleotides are TGTGCCAGCACCAATATCCCGGGACAGGGTAAAGGCTACACCTTC.

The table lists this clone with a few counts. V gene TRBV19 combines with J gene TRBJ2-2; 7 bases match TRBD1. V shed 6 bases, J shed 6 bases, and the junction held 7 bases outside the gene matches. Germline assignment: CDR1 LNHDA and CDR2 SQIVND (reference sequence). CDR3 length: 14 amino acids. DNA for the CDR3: TGTGCCAGTAGCGGACAGGCATTGGCCGGGGAGCTGTTTTTT. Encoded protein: CASSGQALAGELFF.

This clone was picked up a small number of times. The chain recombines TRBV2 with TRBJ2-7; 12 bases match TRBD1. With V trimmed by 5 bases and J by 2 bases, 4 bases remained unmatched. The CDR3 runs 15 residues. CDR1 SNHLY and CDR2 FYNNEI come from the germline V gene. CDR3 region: CASSTGTGGPYEQYF. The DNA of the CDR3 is TGTGCCAGCAGTACCGGGACAGGGGGCCCCTACGAGCAGTACTTC.

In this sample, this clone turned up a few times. The CDR3 region is CASSPRTITDTQYF. In nucleotides, the CDR3 is TGTGCCAGCTCACCCAGGACTATCACAGATACGCAGTATTTT. The J gene is TRBJ2-3, the V gene TRBV18; a weak D match, TRBD2 (6 bases). The germline V gene encodes CDR1 KGHSH and CDR2 LQKENI. Trimming cost V 3 bases and J 2 bases, with 9 bases left between them. The CDR3 is 14 residues long.

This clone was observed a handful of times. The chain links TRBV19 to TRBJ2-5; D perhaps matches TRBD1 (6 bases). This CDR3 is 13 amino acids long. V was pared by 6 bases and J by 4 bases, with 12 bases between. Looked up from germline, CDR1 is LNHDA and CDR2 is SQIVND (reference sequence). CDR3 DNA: TGTGCCAGTAGCAAACAGGGTGTAGAGACCCAGTACTTC. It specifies CASSKQGVETQYF.

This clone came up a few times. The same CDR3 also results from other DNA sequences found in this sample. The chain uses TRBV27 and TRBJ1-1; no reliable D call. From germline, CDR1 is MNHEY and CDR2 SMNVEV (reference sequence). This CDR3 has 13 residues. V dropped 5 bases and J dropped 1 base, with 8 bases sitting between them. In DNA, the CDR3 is TGTGCCAGCAGTCTCACGGGGAACACTGAAGCTTTCTTT. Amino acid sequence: CASSLTGNTEAFF.

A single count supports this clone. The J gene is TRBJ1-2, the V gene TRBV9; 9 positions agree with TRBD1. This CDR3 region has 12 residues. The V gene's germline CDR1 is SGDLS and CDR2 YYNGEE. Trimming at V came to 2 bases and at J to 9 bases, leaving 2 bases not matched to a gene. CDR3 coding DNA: TGTGCCAGCAGCGTGGACAGGGGAAGCTACACCTTC. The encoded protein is CASSVDRGSYTF.

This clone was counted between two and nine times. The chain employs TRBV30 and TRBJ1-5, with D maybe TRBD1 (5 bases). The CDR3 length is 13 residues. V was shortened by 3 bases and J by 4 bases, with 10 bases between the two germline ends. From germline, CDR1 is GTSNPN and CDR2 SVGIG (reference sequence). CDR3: CAWSRDPNQPQHF. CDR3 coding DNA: TGTGCCTGGAGCCGGGACCCGAATCAGCCCCAGCATTTT.

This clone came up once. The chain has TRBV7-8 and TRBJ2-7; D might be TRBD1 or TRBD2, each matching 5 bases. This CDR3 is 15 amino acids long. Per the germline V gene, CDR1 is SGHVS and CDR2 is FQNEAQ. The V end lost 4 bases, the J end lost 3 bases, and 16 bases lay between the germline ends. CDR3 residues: CASSSQARGNYEQYF. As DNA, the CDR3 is TGTGCCAGCAGCTCGCAGGCTCGGGGCAACTACGAGCAGTACTTC.

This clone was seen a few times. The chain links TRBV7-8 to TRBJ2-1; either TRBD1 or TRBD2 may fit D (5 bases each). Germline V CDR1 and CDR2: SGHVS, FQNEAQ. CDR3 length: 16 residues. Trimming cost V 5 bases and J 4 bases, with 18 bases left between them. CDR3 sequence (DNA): TGTGCCAGCAGCCCAGCGTGGCGAGAGGGGTACAATGAGCAGTTCTTC. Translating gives CASSPAWREGYNEQFF.

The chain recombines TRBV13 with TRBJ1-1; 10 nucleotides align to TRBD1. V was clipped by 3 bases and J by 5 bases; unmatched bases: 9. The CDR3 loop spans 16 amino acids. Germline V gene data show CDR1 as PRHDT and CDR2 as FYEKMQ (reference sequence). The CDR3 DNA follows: TGTGCCAGCAGCTTGACCCCCGGGACAGGGGTAACTGAAGCTTTCTTT. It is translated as CASSLTPGTGVTEAFF.

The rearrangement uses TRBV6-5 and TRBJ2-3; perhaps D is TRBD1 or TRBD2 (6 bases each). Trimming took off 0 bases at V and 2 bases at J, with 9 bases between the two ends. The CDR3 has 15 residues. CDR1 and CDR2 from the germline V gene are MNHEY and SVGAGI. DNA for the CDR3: TGTGCCAGCAGTTACTCCGGGGGCTACACAGATACGCAGTATTTT. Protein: CASSYSGGYTDTQYF.

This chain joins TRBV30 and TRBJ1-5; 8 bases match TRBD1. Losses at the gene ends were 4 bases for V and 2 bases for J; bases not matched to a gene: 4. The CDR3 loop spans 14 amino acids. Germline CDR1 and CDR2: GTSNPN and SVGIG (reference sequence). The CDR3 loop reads CAWTGQGGNQPQHF. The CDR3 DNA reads TGTGCCTGGACTGGACAGGGAGGCAATCAGCCCCAGCATTTT.

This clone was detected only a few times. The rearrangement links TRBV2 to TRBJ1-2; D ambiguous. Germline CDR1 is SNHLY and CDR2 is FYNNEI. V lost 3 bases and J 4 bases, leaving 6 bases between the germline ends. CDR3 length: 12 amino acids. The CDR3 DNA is TGTGCCAGCAGTGAGGATCTCTATGGCTACACCTTC. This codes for CASSEDLYGYTF.

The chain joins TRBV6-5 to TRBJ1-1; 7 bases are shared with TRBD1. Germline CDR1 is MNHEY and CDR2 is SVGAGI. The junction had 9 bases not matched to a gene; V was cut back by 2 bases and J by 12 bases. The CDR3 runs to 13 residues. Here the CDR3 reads CASSYDGDSPTFF. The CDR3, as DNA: TGTGCCAGCAGTTACGACGGGGACAGTCCAACTTTCTTT.

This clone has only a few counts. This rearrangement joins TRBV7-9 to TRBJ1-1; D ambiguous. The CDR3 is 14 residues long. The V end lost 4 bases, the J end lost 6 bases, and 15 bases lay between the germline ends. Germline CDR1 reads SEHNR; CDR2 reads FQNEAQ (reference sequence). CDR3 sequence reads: CASSSSSRFSEAFF. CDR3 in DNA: TGTGCCAGCAGCTCCTCCAGCAGGTTTTCTGAAGCTTTCTTT.

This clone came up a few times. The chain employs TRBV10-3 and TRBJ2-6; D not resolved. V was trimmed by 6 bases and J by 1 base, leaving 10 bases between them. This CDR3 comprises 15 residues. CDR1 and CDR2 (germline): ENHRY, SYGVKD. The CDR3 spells CAIRRENSGANVLTF. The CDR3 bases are TGTGCCATCAGAAGAGAAAATTCTGGGGCCAACGTCCTGACTTTC.